This TCR beta chain was captured by sequencing in a study of post-analysis software for immune sequencing data. Every TCR beta cDNA library bore unique molecular identifiers. TCRdb redid the calling of the PCR reads with MiXCR, one entry per CDR3 protein. The top ten hold about 4.5% of the sample, which has hundreds of thousands of distinct CDR3 sequences, roughly 50% seen once. This CDR3 is built from 14 residues. J lost 4 bases, V lost 11 bases, and 10 bases had no gene match. The germline gives CDR1 SEHNR, CDR2 FQNEAQ (reference sequence). With respect to this clonotype: Its antigen is undetermined.

Findings and limits, study-wide: The study found significantly lower normalized Chao1 diversity in multiple sclerosis patients than in controls. About five TRBV segments were more frequent in patients than controls; TRBV5-6, TRBV5-1 and TRBV20-1 belonged to this group.

The chain combines TRBV7-9 with TRBJ2-1; 8 bases fit TRBD1. The sequence was obtained from a girl aged 5-17 years with multiple sclerosis. The source material was blood. In nucleotides, the CDR3 is TGTGCCGAGGGCACAGGGGGTCCTTACAATGAGCAGTTCTTC. Protein: CAEGTGGPYNEQFF. Supplemented by reference TRBV7-9 and TRBJ2-1, the full variable domain reads DTGVSQNPRHKITKRGQNVTFRCDPISEHNRLYWYRQTLGQGPEFLTYFQNEAQLEKSRLLSDRFSAERPKGSFSTLEIQRTEQGDSAMYLCAEGTGGPYNEQFFGPGTRLTVL.